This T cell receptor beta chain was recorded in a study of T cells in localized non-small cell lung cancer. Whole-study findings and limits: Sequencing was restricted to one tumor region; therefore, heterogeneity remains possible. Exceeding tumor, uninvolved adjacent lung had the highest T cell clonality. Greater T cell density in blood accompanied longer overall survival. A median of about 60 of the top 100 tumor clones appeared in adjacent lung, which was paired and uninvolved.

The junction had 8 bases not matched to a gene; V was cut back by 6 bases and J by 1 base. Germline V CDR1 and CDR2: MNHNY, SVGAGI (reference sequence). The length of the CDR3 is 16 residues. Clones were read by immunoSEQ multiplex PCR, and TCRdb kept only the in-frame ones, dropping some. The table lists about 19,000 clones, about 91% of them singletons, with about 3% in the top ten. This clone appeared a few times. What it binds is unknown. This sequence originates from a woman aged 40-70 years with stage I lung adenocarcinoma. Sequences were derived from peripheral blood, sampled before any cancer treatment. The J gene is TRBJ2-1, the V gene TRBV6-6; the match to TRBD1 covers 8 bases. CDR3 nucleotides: TGTGCCAGCAGCACTACAGGGGGTTTTTCCTACAATGAGCAGTTCTTC. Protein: CASSTTGGFSYNEQFF.